This TCR beta chain was captured in a study of T cell changes during pregnancy in multiple sclerosis. This CDR3 has 15 residues. Germline loops: CDR1 SEHNR, CDR2 FQNEAQ (reference sequence). Trimming pared 4 bases from V and 2 bases from J, leaving 15 bases between. The protocol was immunoSEQ multiplex PCR, while the TCRdb copy is restricted to in-frame clones and leaves out a portion. The repertoire holds more than 100,000 clones, roughly 93% seen once, with around 0.92% in the top ten. The rearrangement joins TRBV7-9 to TRBJ2-7; D unclear. The sample in question was peripheral blood, obtained after pregnancy. The clonotype originates from a female donor with multiple sclerosis, enrolled in a pregnancy study. CDR3 nucleotide sequence: TGTGCCAGCAGCTCCATGGGTGGGCCTGCCTACGAGCAGTACTTC. Its translation: CASSSMGGPAYEQYF.